The rows below give T cell receptor beta chains drawn from one sample of a study of STAT5B mutations in CD4+ large granular lymphocyte leukemia. Clones were read by immunoSEQ multiplex PCR, and TCRdb kept only the in-frame ones, dropping some. Of about 37,000 clones listed, approximately 71% are singletons. The specimen was CD4+ T cells from blood buffy coats. Receptors originate from a human donor in good health. The conserved cysteine and the conserved F or W are not part of the CDR3 here. Only part of the rows carry a size: once, few, many, or a class if the clone is expanded.

V: TRBV18; size: -; CDR3: ASSPRDSGNTGELF
V: TRBV6-1; size: once; CDR3: ASSERGSGVAF
V: TRBV28; size: -; CDR3: ASSFATGRAEQY
V: TRBV9; size: -; CDR3: ASSSDREGQPQH
V: TRBV11-1; size: -; CDR3: ASSFTTGGYSTEAF
V: TRBV4-1; size: -; CDR3: ASSQVGARQGSETQY
V: TRBV27; size: few; CDR3: ASKGTANNSPLH
V: TRBV7-9; size: -; CDR3: ASSRRDTTNYGYT
V: TRBV2; size: -; CDR3: ASSLNDYGYT
V: TRBV4-1; size: -; CDR3: ASSHVRENTEAF
V: TRBV11-2; size: -; CDR3: ASSLGAGKKSNEKLF
V: TRBV5-8; size: -; CDR3: ASSFTTDYNEQF
V: TRBV7-2; size: -; CDR3: ASRERGDTQY
V: TRBV2; size: -; CDR3: ATGADRGQPEAF
V: TRBV27; size: -; CDR3: ASSRNTGGTEAF
V: TRBV5-1; size: -; CDR3: ASSLTGSRETQY
V: TRBV19; size: -; CDR3: ASGDIAKNIQY
V: TRBV6-1; size: once; CDR3: ASNGGLSPLH